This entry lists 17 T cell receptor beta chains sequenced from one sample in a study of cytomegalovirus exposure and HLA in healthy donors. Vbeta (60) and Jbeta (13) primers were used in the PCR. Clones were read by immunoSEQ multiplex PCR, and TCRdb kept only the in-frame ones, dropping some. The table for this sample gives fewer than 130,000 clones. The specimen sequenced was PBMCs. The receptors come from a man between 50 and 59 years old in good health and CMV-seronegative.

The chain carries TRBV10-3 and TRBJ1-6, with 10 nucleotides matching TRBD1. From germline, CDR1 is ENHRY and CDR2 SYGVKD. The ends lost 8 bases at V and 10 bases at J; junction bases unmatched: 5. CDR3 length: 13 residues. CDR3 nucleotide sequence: TGTGCCATCGGACAGGGGGGACGGTCACCCCTCCACTTT. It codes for CAIGQGGRSPLHF.

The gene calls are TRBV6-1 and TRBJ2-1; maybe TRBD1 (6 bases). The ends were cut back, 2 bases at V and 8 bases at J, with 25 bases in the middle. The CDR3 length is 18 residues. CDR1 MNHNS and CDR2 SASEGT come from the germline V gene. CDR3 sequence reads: CASSESQQSAPGADEQFF. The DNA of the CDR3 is TGTGCCAGCAGTGAATCGCAACAGTCGGCACCAGGGGCAGATGAGCAGTTCTTC.

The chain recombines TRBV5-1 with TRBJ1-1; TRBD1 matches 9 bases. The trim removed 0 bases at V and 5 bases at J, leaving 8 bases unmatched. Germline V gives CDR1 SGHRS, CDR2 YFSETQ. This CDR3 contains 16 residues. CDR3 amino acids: CASSLVPGQGWTEAFF. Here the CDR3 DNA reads TGCGCCAGCAGCTTGGTACCGGGACAGGGTTGGACTGAAGCTTTCTTT. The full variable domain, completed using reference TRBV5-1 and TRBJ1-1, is KAGVTQTPRYLIKTRGQQVTLSCSPISGHRSVSWYQQTPGQGLQFLFEYFSETQRNKGNFPGRFSGRQFSNSRSEMNVSTLELGDSALYLCASSLVPGQGWTEAFFGQGTRLTVV.

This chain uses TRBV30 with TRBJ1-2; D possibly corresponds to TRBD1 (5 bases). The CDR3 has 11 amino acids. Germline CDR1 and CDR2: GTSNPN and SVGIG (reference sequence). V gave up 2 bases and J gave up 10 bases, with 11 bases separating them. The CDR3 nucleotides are TGTGCCTGGAGTCACAGGTTAACCTACACCTTC. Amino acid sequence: CAWSHRLTYTF.

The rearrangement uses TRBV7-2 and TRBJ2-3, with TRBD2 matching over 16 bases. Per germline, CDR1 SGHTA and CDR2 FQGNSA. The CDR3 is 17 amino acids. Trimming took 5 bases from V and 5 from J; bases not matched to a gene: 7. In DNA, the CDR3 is TGTGCCAGCAGCGCGGGACTAGCGGGGGGGCATGTAGATACGCAGTATTTT. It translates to CASSAGLAGGHVDTQYF.

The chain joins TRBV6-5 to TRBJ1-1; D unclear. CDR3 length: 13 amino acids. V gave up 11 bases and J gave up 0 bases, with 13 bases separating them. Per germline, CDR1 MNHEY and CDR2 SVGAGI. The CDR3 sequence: CAVQAGLNTEAFF. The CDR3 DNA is TGTGCCGTCCAGGCAGGCCTGAACACTGAAGCTTTCTTT.

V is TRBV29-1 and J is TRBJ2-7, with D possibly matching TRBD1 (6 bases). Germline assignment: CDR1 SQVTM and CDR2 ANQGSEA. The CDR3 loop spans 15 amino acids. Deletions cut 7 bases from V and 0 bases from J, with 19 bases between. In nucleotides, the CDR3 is TGCAGCGCCATATACGGGACACCCAGCTCCTACGAGCAGTACTTC. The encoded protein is CSAIYGTPSSYEQYF.

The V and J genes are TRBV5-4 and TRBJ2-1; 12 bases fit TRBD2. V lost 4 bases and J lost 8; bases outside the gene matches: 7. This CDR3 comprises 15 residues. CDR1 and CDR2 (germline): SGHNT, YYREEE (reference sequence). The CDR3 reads CASSGASGGADEQFF. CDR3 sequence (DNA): TGTGCCAGCAGCGGGGCTAGCGGGGGGGCCGATGAGCAGTTCTTC.

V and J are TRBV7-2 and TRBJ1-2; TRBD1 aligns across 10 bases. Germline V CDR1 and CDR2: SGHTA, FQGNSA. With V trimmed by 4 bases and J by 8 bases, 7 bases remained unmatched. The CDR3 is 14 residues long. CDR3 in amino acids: CASSSQTGGIGYTF. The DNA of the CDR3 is TGTGCCAGCAGCTCGCAGACAGGGGGCATAGGCTACACCTTC.

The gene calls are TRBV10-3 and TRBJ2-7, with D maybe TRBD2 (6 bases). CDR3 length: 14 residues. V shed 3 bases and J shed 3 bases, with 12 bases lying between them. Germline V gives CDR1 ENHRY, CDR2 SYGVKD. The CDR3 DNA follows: TGTGCCATCAGTGAACCGGCGGGACGCTACGAGCAGTACTTC. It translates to CAISEPAGRYEQYF.

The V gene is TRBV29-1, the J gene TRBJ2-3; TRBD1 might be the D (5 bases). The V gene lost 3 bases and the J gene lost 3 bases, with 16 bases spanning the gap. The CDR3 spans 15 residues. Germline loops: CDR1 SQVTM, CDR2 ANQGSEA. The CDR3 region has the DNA TGCAGCGTTGATTCAGAGACAGCCAGTACAGATACGCAGTATTTT. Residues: CSVDSETASTDTQYF.

This CDR3 reads CASSPDRQGDGYTF. For the CDR3, the DNA is TGTGCCAGCTCACCAGACAGACAGGGTGATGGCTACACCTTC. The rearrangement joins TRBV18 to TRBJ1-2; 7 bases fit TRBD1. V dropped 2 bases and J dropped 6; count of bases not matched to a gene: 6. The CDR3 spans 14 residues. CDR1 and CDR2 (germline): KGHSH, LQKENI. Supplemented by reference TRBV18 and TRBJ1-2, the full variable domain reads NAGVMQNPRHLVRRRGQEARLRCSPMKGHSHVYWYRQLPEEGLKFMVYLQKENIIDESGMPKERFSAEFPKEGPSILRIQQVVRGDSAAYFCASSPDRQGDGYTFGSGTRLTVV.

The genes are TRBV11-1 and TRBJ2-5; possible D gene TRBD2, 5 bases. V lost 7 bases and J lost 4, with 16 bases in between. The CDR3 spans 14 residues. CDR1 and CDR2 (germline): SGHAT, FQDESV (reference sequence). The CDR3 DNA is TGTGCCAGCACCCTCTCGGGGTCAGGAGAGACCCAGTACTTC. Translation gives CASTLSGSGETQYF.

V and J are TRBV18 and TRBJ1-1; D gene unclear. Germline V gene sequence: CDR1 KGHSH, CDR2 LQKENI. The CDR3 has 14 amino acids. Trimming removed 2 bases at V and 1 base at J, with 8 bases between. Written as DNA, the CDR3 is TGTGCCAGCTCACCAAGTCAGGCGAACACTGAAGCTTTCTTT. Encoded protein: CASSPSQANTEAFF.

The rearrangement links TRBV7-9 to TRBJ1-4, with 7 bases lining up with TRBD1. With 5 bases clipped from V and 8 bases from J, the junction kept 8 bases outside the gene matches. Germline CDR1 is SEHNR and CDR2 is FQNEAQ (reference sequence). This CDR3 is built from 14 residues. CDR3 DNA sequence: TGTGCCAGCAGCCCAAGGGGGCCTAGGGAAAAACTGTTTTTT. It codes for CASSPRGPREKLFF.

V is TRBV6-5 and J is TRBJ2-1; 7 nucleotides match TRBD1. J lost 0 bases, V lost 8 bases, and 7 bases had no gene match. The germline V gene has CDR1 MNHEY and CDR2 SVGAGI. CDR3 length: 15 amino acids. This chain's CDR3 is CASALQGRSYNEQFF. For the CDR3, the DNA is TGTGCCAGCGCTTTACAGGGGCGCTCCTACAATGAGCAGTTCTTC.

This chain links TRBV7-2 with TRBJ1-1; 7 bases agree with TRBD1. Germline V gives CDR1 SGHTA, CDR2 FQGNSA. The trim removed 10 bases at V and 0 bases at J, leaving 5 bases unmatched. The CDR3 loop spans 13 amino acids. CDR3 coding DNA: TGTGCCATCCGGGACAGTCTGAACACTGAAGCTTTCTTT. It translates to CAIRDSLNTEAFF.